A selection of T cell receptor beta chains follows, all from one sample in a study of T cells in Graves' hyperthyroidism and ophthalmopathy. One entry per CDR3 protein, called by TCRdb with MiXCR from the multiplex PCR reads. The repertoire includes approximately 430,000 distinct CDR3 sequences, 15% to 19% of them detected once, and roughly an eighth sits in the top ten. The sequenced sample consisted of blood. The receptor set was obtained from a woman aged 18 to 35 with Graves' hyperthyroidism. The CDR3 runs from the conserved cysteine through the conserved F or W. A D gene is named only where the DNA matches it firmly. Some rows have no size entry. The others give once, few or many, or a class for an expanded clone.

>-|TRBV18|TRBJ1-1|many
CASSPPQGYWTEAFF
TGTGCCAGCTCACCACCGCAGGGATATTGGACTGAAGCTTTCTTT
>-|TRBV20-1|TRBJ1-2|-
CSAQPTRINYGYTF
TGCAGTGCGCAACCGACAAGGATAAACTATGGCTACACCTTC
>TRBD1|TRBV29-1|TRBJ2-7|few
CSVGQGGEQYF
TGCAGCGTTGGACAGGGCGGCGAGCAGTACTTC
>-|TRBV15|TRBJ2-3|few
CATSRDRPPTDTQYF
TGTGCCACCAGCAGAGATCGGCCCCCCACAGATACGCAGTATTTT
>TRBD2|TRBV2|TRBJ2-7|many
CASRVDGGSYEQYF
TGTGCCAGCAGGGTGGACGGGGGGTCCTACGAGCAGTACTTC
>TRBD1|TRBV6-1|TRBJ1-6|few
CASSLQGASNSPLHF
TGTGCCAGCAGCCTACAGGGGGCAAGTAATTCACCCCTCCACTTT
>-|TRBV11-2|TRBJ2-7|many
CASSLTLYRGTSSYEQYF
TGTGCCAGCAGCTTAACACTTTATAGAGGGACATCATCCTACGAGCAGTACTTC
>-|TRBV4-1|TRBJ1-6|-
CASSQGPQVNSPLHF
TGCGCCAGCAGCCAGGGCCCCCAGGTTAATTCACCCCTCCACTTT
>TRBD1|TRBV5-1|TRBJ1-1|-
CASSRATGLNTEAFF
TGCGCCAGCAGCCGAGCGACAGGGCTGAACACTGAAGCTTTCTTT
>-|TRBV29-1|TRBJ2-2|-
CSVEEGSNTGELFF
TGCAGCGTTGAAGAAGGATCGAACACCGGGGAGCTGTTTTTT
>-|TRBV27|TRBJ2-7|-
CASSPEGRYEQYF
TGTGCCAGCAGTCCCGAGGGGAGGTACGAGCAGTACTTC
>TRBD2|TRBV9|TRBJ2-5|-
CASSAGTSVQETQYF
TGTGCCAGCAGCGCCGGGACTAGTGTTCAAGAGACCCAGTACTTC
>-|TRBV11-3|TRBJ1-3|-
CASSPTRVGRGSPAIYF
TGTGCCAGCAGCCCCACCCGAGTGGGCAGGGGATCCCCCGCCATATATTTT
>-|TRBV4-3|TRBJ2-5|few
CASSQDFRLGTETQYF
TGCGCCAGCAGCCAAGATTTTCGACTGGGAACGGAGACCCAGTACTTC
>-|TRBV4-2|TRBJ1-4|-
CASSQGAGEKLFF
TGTGCCAGCAGCCAGGGGGCCGGTGAAAAACTGTTTTTT
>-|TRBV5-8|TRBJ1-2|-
CASSFEGEAYGYTF
TGTGCCAGCAGCTTCGAAGGGGAGGCCTATGGCTACACCTTC
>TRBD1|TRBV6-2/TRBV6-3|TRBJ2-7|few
CASWGTAFYEQYF
TGTGCCAGCTGGGGGACAGCGTTCTACGAGCAGTACTTC
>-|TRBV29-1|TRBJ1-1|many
CSVEDRDTEAFF
TGCAGCGTTGAAGACAGGGACACTGAAGCTTTCTTT
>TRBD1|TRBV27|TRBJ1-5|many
CASRPQGDPVEQPQHF
TGTGCCAGCAGGCCACAGGGGGACCCAGTGGAACAGCCCCAGCATTTT
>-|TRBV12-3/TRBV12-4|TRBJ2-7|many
CASTPAAHGPYEQYF
TGTGCCAGCACCCCAGCGGCGCACGGCCCCTACGAGCAGTACTTC
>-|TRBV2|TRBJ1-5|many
CASTDSGGPNQPQHF
TGTGCCAGCACGGATAGCGGCGGTCCTAATCAGCCCCAGCATTTT
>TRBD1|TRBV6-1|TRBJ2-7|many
CASTTGTGVFEQYF
TGTGCCAGCACTACCGGGACAGGGGTTTTCGAGCAGTACTTC
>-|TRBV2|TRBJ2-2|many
CASNLLANTGELFF
TGTGCCAGCAACCTACTCGCGAACACCGGGGAGCTGTTTTTT
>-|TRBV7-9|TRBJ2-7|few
CASSPPGPGMAYEQYF
TGTGCCAGCAGCCCCCCCGGCCCAGGCATGGCCTACGAGCAGTACTTC
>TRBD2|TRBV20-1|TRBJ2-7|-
CSGLADSYEQYF
TGCAGTGGCCTAGCGGACTCCTACGAGCAGTACTTC
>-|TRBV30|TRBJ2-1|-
CAWSPLYGVSYNEQFF
TGTGCCTGGAGTCCCCTTTACGGGGTCTCCTACAATGAGCAGTTCTTC
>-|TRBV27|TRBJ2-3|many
CASSLSTGMDTQYF
TGTGCCAGCAGTTTGTCTACGGGGATGGATACGCAGTATTTT
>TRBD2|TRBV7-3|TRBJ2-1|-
CASSLSGTSGNEQFF
TGTGCCAGCAGCTTAAGTGGGACTAGCGGCAATGAGCAGTTCTTC
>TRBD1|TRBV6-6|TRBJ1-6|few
CASSYTEIGTGGSPLHF
TGTGCCAGCAGTTACACAGAAATCGGGACAGGAGGTTCACCCCTCCACTTT
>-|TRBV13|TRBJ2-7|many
CASSRGRTYEQYF
TGTGCCAGCAGCCGAGGACGGACCTACGAGCAGTACTTC
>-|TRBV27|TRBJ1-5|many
CASSVGLRQPQHF
TGTGCCAGCAGCGTGGGCTTAAGGCAGCCCCAGCATTTT
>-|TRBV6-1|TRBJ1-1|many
CATPETENTEAFF
TGTGCCACCCCCGAGACAGAGAACACTGAAGCTTTCTTT
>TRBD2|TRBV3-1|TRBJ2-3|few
CASSQGFAGGLGDTQYF
TGTGCCAGCAGCCAAGGTTTCGCGGGAGGGCTTGGGGATACGCAGTATTTT
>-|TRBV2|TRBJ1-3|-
CASSGGGPSGNIIYF
TGTGCCAGCAGTGGAGGAGGTCCCTCTGGAAACATCATATATTTT
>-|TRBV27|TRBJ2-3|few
CASSRFGTDTQYF
TGTGCCAGCAGTAGATTCGGAACAGATACGCAGTATTTT
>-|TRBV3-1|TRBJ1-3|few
CASSQDQGSGNTIYF
TGTGCCAGCAGCCAAGACCAGGGCTCCGGAAACACCATATATTTT
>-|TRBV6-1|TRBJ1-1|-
CASSRQGIGEAFF
TGTGCCAGCAGTAGGCAGGGGATTGGTGAAGCTTTCTTT
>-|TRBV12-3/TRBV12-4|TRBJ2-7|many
CASSPTAGLIEQYF
TGTGCCAGCAGTCCCACGGCCGGCCTGATCGAGCAGTACTTC
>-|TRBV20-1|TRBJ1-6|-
CSARAAGANSPLHF
TGCAGTGCTAGAGCAGCAGGGGCTAATTCACCCCTCCACTTT
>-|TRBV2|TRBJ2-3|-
CASDRITDTQYF
TGTGCCAGTGACAGAATAACAGATACGCAGTATTTT
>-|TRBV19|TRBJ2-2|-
CASSIGKGRPNTGELFF
TGTGCCAGTAGTATAGGTAAAGGGAGACCGAACACCGGGGAGCTGTTTTTT
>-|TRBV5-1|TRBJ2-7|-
CASGLAGPGTIYEQYF
TGCGCCAGCGGCTTGGCGGGTCCAGGGACGATCTACGAGCAGTACTTC
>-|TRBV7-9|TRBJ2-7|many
CASSTSGGGRSYEQYF
TGTGCCAGCAGCACGTCAGGGGGGGGCAGGTCCTACGAGCAGTACTTC
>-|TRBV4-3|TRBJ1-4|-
CASNPAPSNEKLFF
TGCGCCAGCAACCCAGCCCCCTCTAATGAAAAACTGTTTTTT
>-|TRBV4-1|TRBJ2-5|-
CASSQLFSLRSRETQYF
TGCGCCAGCAGCCAACTTTTCAGCTTAAGGAGTCGAGAGACCCAGTACTTC
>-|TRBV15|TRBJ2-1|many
CATSRGAVPGSGSSYNEQFF
TGTGCCACCAGCAGAGGGGCCGTGCCTGGTAGCGGTAGCTCCTACAATGAGCAGTTCTTC
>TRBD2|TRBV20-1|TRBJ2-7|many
CSARGREARYEQYF
TGCAGTGCTAGAGGGCGGGAGGCTCGATACGAGCAGTACTTC
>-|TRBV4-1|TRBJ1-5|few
CASSQDQLATIDSNQPQHF
TGCGCCAGCAGCCAAGATCAACTGGCGACAATCGATAGCAATCAGCCCCAGCATTTT
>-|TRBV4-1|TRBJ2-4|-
CASSRSPGRGEQNIQYF
TGCGCCAGCAGCCGATCCCCAGGGCGCGGGGAACAAAACATTCAGTACTTC
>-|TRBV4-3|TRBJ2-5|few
CASSQELMGVGVQETQYF
TGCGCCAGCAGCCAAGAGTTGATGGGGGTTGGGGTCCAAGAGACCCAGTACTTC
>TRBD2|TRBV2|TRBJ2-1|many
CASKEGLAGREIHEQFF
TGTGCCAGCAAGGAAGGCCTAGCGGGGAGGGAGATCCATGAGCAGTTCTTC
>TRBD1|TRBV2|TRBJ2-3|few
CASQDRAGNTDTQYF
TGTGCCAGCCAGGACAGGGCGGGGAACACAGATACGCAGTATTTT
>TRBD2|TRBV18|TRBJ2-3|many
CASSKVAGEEDTQYF
TGTGCCAGCTCAAAAGTAGCGGGAGAGGAAGATACGCAGTATTTT